These 8 T cell receptor beta chains originate from one sample sequenced in a study of blood T cell repertoires in COVID-19. Clones were sequenced by immunoSEQ multiplex PCR, and TCRdb holds only the in-frame ones, with some missing. The sample has 55,000 to 65,000 clones, 84% seen once. The material sequenced was peripheral blood. The receptors were sampled from a woman aged 55-75 years with acute or convalescent COVID-19.

V and J are TRBV5-1 and TRBJ2-3, with D tentatively TRBD1 (6 bases). The CDR3 covers 16 residues. V lost 0 bases and J lost 2, with 13 bases in between. In germline, CDR1 is SGHRS, CDR2 YFSETQ. This CDR3 is CASSLGQVGATDTQYF. In nucleotides, the CDR3 is TGCGCCAGCAGCTTGGGACAGGTTGGGGCCACAGATACGCAGTATTTT.

CDR3 sequence: CASTQTGWVHEQYF. CDR3 nucleotides: TGTGCCAGCACCCAGACAGGGTGGGTCCACGAGCAGTACTTC. V usage is TRBV28 and J usage is TRBJ2-7; 7 bases match TRBD1. Trimming removed 7 bases from V and 5 bases from J; junction bases left unmatched: 11. The germline CDR1 and CDR2 sequences are MDHEN and SYDVKM. This CDR3 has 14 amino acids.

About this clone: The same CDR3 also results from other DNA sequences found in this sample. This chain joins TRBV9 and TRBJ1-1, with 8 bases that match TRBD1. CDR1 SGDLS and CDR2 YYNGEE come from the germline V gene. This CDR3 has 14 residues. The ends lost 4 bases at V and 4 bases at J; junction bases unmatched: 6. In nucleotides, the CDR3 is TGTGCCAGCAGCTCGCGGACAGGGCCCACTGAAGCTTTCTTT. Translation: CASSSRTGPTEAFF.

The V gene is TRBV18, the J gene TRBJ1-2; D gene unclear. Germline CDR1 is KGHSH and CDR2 is LQKENI. The CDR3 length is 16 residues. The V gene lost 1 base and the J gene lost 6 bases, with 18 bases spanning the gap. CDR3 in amino acids: CASSPQEAIGSHGYTF. As DNA, the CDR3 is TGTGCCAGCTCACCACAGGAGGCGATTGGGTCGCATGGCTACACCTTC.

This clone was counted a few times. The chain couples TRBV7-3 to TRBJ2-7, with 10 bases lining up with TRBD1. Per germline, CDR1 SGHTA and CDR2 FQGTGA. The CDR3 is made up of 15 amino acids. The ends lost 1 base at V and 5 bases at J; junction bases unmatched: 5. CDR3 in DNA: TGTGCCAGCAGCTTAAAGACAGGGGGCGGCCACGAGCAGTACTTC. Residues: CASSLKTGGGHEQYF. Based on the CDR3 plus reference TRBV7-3 and TRBJ2-7, the full variable domain is GAGVSQTPSNKVTEKGKYVELRCDPISGHTALYWYRQSLGQGPEFLIYFQGTGAADDSGLPNDRFFAVRPEGSVSTLKIQRTERGDSAVYLCASSLKTGGGHEQYFGPGTRLTVT.

The chain has TRBV12-5 and TRBJ2-2, with 10 bases lining up with TRBD2. The CDR3 covers 21 residues. Per germline, CDR1 LGHNT and CDR2 FRNRAP. The V and J ends lost 0 bases and 0 bases, in that order; junction bases with no gene match: 13. The CDR3, as DNA: TGTGCTAGTGGTTTGGTAAGTGGGTCCAAGCGGGGGGGCGCGAACACCGGGGAGCTGTTTTTT. It translates to CASGLVSGSKRGGANTGELFF.

This chain connects TRBV6-6 to TRBJ1-4, with TRBD1 matching 7 bases. The CDR3 length is 13 residues. Trimming cost V 10 bases and J 3 bases; bases outside gene matches: 5. Germline-derived CDR1 and CDR2 are MNHNY and SVGAGI (reference sequence). The CDR3 DNA is TGTGCCATCAAAGGGGGCGCTAATGAAAAACTGTTTTTT. Its protein product is CAIKGGANEKLFF.

The chain carries TRBV3-1 (or the pseudogene TRBV3-2) and TRBJ1-1; no clear D gene. The germline gives CDR1 LGHDT, CDR2 YNNKEL (reference sequence). V shed 5 bases and J shed 3 bases, with 10 bases lying between them. The CDR3 runs to 13 residues. CDR3 in DNA: TGTGCCAGCAGCTACAAGGAGCACACTGAAGCTTTCTTT. It encodes CASSYKEHTEAFF.